This T cell receptor beta chain was documented in a study of human thymus T cells. During corrective heart surgery, resections were taken, and the thymus tissue came from them. Donors were healthy Finnish infants having corrective surgery for congenital heart defects. Germline V CDR1 and CDR2: MNHEY, SMNVEV (reference sequence). This CDR3 has 15 amino acids. Trimming at V came to 5 bases and at J to 9 bases, leaving 13 bases not matched to a gene. The repertoire was sequenced with immunoSEQ multiplex PCR; TCRdb's copy has only in-frame clones and lacks some. The sample has roughly 120,000 clones; approximately 96% are singletons. On this clone itself: The target antigen is unknown.

Study findings and constraints: Unrelated individuals reportedly shared highly overlapping thymic TCR repertoires. The authors found apparently biased V and J gene usage in thymic and blood repertoires.

Sequenced material: thymus tissue. The chain links TRBV27 to TRBJ2-1; TRBD1 agrees at 7 bases. This receptor was obtained from a boy less than two years old with a congenital heart defect but otherwise immunologically healthy. CDR3 amino acids: CASSLIHRDSCEQFF. The CDR3 region has the DNA TGTGCCAGCAGTCTGATACACCGGGACAGTTGTGAGCAGTTCTTC.